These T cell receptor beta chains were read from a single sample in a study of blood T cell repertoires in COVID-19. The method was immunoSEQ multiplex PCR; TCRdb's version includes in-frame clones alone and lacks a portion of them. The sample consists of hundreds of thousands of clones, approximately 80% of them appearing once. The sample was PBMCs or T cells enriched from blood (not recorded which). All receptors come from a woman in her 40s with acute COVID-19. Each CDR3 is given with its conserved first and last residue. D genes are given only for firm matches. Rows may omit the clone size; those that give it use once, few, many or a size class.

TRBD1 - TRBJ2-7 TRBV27 TGTGCCAGCAGCTTCAGGGGGCGAACCTACGAGCAGTACTTC CASSFRGRTYEQYF
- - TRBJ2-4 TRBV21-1 TGTGCCAGCAGCAACCGCCTCCGGACAGGGGCGGCCAAAAACATTCAGTACTTC CASSNRLRTGAAKNIQYF
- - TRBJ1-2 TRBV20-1 TGCATCTTCAACAGGGTGGAGGGCTACACCTTC CIFNRVEGYTF
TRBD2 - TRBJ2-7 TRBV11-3 TGTGCCAGCAGCCTCACTAGCGGGACGACCGAGCAGTACTTC CASSLTSGTTEQYF
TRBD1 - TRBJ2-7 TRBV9 TGTGCCAGCAGCGAGGAGACAGGGGACTACGAGCAGTACTTC CASSEETGDYEQYF
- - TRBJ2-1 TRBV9 TGTGCCAGTGAAAGGGGTGGCGGGGCAGCCTACAATGAGCAGTTCTTC CASERGGGAAYNEQFF
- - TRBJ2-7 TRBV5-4 TGTGCCAGCAGCTTGAAGTCCGGCGGGACGACCGAGCAGTACTTC CASSLKSGGTTEQYF
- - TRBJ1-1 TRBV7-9 TGTGCCAGCAGCCCGACTATCGCCGGGAACACTGAAGCTTTCTTT CASSPTIAGNTEAFF
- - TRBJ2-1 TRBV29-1 TGCAGCGTTGGCGCGGGGTCCGTCAATGAGCAGTTCTTC CSVGAGSVNEQFF
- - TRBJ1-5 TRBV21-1 TGTGCCAGCAGCAAAGGAGGGCAGCGTAGAGCGACCCAGCATTTT CASSKGGQRRATQHF
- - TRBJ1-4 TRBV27 TGTGCCAGCAGGGTGAGAACAGGGTCGGGGGAAAAACTGTTTTTT CASRVRTGSGEKLFF
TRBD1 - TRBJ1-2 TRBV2 TGTGCCAGCAGTGTAAAACGGGACAGCTCTAACTATGGCTACACCTTC CASSVKRDSSNYGYTF
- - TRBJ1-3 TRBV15 TGTGCCACCAGCAGAGATCGGGACAACTCTGGAAACACCATATATTTT CATSRDRDNSGNTIYF
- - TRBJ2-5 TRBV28 TGTGCCAGCAGTTCTGAGACCAGGGCTATCCAGTACTTC CASSSETRAIQYF
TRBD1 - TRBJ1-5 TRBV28 TGTGCCAGCAGTCTCTGGACAGGGGAGTACTTAGCGCCCCAGCATTTT CASSLWTGEYLAPQHF
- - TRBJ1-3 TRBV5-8 TGTGCCAGCAGCCGGGGGGGGAACACCATATATTTT CASSRGGNTIYF
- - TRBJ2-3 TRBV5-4 TGTGCCAGCAGCTTAGTAGAGGATACGCAGTATTTT CASSLVEDTQYF
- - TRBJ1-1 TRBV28 TGTGCCAGCAGCTTGGGGGGTATGAACACTGAAGCTTTCTTT CASSLGGMNTEAFF
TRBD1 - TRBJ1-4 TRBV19 TGTGCCAGTACCGGGACAGGCAGGGAAAAACTGTTTTTT CASTGTGREKLFF
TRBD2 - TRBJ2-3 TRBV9 TGTGCCAGCAGCGTTCTAGCGGCGGGAGATACGCAGTATTTT CASSVLAAGDTQYF
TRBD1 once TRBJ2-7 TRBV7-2 TGTGCCAGCAGCGACGGACAGGGGTACGAGCAGTACTTC CASSDGQGYEQYF
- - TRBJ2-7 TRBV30 TGTGCCTGGAGTGCCGATACAGGGAGCGAGCAGTACTTC CAWSADTGSEQYF
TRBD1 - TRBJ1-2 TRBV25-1 TGTGCCAGCAGTGAATCACGGACAGGGGGTATCTATGGCTACACCTTC CASSESRTGGIYGYTF
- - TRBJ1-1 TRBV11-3 TGTGCCAGCAGCAGGGGTGACACTGAAGCTTTCTTT CASSRGDTEAFF
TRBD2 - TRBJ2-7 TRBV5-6 TGTGCCAGCAGCCGATATGGACTAGCGGGAGTCGGCGAGCAGTACTTC CASSRYGLAGVGEQYF
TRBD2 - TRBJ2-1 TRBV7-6 TGTGCCAGCAGCCCACGCGGGGGACTAAATTCCTACAATGAGCAGTTCTTC CASSPRGGLNSYNEQFF
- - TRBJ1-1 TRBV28 TGTGCCAGCAGCCTACAGGGCTTAGAAGCTTTCTTT CASSLQGLEAFF
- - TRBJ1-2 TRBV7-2 TGTGCCAGCAGCTTAAGCTCAGATAGGAGCTATGGCTACACCTTC CASSLSSDRSYGYTF
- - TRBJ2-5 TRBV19 TGTGCCAGTAGTCCGGCAGGCGTGATGGAGACCCAGTACTTC CASSPAGVMETQYF
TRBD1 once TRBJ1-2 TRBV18 TGTGCCAGCTCGCCGACAGGGAACTATGGCTACACCTTC CASSPTGNYGYTF
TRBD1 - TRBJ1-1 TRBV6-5 TGTGCCAGCAGCCCAGACAGGGAGACTGAAGCTTTCTTT CASSPDRETEAFF
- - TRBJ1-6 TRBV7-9 TGTGCCAGCAGCTTAGGCATGTTTGAGAATTCACCCCTCCACTTT CASSLGMFENSPLHF
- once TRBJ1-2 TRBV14 TGTGCCAGCAGCCCCAGGGTAAATGACTATGGCTACACCTTC CASSPRVNDYGYTF
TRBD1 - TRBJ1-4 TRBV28 TGTGCCAGCAGTTTAACGGGACAGGGGGATGAAAAACTGTTTTTT CASSLTGQGDEKLFF
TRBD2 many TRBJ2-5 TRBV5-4 TGTGCCAGCAGCGGGAGCGGGGCGGAGACCCAGTACTTC CASSGSGAETQYF
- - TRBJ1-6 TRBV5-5 TGTGCCAGCAGCCCTAGGAGCCAGCAGGGGAATTCACCCCTCCACTTT CASSPRSQQGNSPLHF